Listed here is a single T cell receptor (beta chain). Its antigen is unknown. The time point here: newly diagnosed GD, antithyroid drugs for less than 3 months. PBMC-extracted RNA yielded the TCR library. With iRepertoire HTBI primers and Arm-PCR of CDR3 regions, TCR beta libraries were built. Each CDR3 protein is one row after TCRdb ran MiXCR on the multiplex PCR reads. The sample holds roughly 440,000 distinct CDR3 sequences, less than 20% seen once. The entry originates in a study of regulatory T cells in long-lasting Graves disease. Findings of the study overall: It was in persistent disease that TRBV28, TRBJ1-2 and TRBJ2-5 were favored.

V gave up 3 bases and J gave up 3 bases; unmatched junction bases: 10. The CDR3 sequence is 16 residues long. CDR1 DFQATT and CDR2 SNEGSKA come from the germline V gene (reference sequence). The data also belong to a second study, concerning T cells in Graves' hyperthyroidism and ophthalmopathy. According to that study: First-round RT-PCR targeting the TCR CDR3 was performed with the HTBI primer set.

The origin of this receptor is a woman in her late teens or twenties with Graves disease. This chain joins TRBV20-1 and TRBJ1-3, with 8 positions matching TRBD1. The input for sequencing was peripheral blood mononuclear cells (PBMCs), taken at new diagnosis, from a patient treated with antithyroid drugs. CDR3 nucleotides: TGCAGTGCTAGTGTGGGGACGACAGGGGTTGGAAACACCATATATTTT. This sequence encodes CSASVGTTGVGNTIYF.